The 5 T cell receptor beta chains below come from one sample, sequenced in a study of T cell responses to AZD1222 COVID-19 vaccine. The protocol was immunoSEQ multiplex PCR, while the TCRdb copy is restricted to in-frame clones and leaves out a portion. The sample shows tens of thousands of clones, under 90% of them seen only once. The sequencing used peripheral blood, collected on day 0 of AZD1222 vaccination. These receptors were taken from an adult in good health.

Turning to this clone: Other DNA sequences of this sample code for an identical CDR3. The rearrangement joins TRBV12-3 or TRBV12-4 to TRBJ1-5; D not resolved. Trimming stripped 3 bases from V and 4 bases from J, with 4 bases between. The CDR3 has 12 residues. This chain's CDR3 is CASSFGNQPQHF. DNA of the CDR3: TGTGCCAGCAGTTTCGGGAATCAGCCCCAGCATTTT.

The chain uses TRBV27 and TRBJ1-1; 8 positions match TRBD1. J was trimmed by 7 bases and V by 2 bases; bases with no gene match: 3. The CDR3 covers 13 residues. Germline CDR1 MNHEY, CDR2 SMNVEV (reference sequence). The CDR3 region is CASSLTQGGEAFF. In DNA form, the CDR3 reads TGTGCCAGCAGTTTAACACAGGGGGGTGAAGCTTTCTTT.

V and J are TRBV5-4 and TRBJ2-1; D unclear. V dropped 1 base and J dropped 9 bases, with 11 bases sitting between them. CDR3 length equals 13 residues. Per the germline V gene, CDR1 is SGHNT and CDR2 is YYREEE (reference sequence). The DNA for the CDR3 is TGTGCCAGCAGCTTGAGCCAGCCGTCTGAGCAGTTCTTC. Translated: CASSLSQPSEQFF.

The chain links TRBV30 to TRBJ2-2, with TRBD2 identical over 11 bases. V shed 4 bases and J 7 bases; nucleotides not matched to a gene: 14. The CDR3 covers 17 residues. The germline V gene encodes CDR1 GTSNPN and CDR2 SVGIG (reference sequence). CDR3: CAWTVSGGADKGGELFF. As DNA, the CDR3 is TGTGCCTGGACCGTTAGCGGGGGGGCCGATAAAGGCGGGGAGCTGTTTTTT.

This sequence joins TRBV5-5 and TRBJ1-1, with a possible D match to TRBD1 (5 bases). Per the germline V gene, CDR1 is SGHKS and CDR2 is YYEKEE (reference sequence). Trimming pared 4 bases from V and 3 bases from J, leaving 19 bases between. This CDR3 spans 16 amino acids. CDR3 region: CASSPLFGAEYTEAFF. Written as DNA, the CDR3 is TGTGCCAGCAGCCCGCTTTTTGGGGCGGAATACACTGAAGCTTTCTTT.